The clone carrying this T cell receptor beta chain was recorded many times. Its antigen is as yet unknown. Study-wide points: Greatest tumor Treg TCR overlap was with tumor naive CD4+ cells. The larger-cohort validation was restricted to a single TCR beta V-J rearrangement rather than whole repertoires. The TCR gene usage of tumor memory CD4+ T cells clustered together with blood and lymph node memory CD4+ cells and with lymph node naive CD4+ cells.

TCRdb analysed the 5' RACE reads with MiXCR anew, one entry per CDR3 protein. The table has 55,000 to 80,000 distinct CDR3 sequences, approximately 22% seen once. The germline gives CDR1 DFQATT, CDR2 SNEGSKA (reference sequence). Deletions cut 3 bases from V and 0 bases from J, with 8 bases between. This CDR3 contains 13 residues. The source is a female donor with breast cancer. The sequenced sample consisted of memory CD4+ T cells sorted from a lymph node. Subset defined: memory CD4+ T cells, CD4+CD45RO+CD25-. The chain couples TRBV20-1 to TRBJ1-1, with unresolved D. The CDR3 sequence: CSASREMNTEAFF. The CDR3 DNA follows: TGCAGTGCTAGTCGTGAGATGAACACTGAAGCTTTCTTT.